The next 29 T cell receptor beta chains were all read from a single sample in a study of tumor and adjacent non-tumor tissue in lung cancer. This sample's RNA came from whole unsorted tissue. TCRbeta libraries were built with three rounds of nested PCR, modified from ARM-PCR. TCRdb reanalysed the multiplex PCR reads using MiXCR and keeps one entry per CDR3 protein. The table includes more than 95,000 distinct CDR3 sequences, about 66% detected once. Material for sequencing was lung tumor tissue. The receptor set was obtained from a man aged 25 to 40 with non-small cell lung cancer.

This clonotype has a count of ten or more. The V gene is TRBV4-1, the J gene TRBJ2-1, with 12 nucleotides matching TRBD2. V shed 1 base, J shed 5 bases, and the junction held 3 bases outside the gene matches. The CDR3 totals 16 residues. Germline CDR1 and CDR2: MGHRA and YSYEKL. The CDR3 loop reads CASSQALAGGNNEQFF. CDR3 in DNA: TGCGCCAGCAGCCAAGCCCTAGCGGGGGGGAACAATGAGCAGTTCTTC.

To note about this clonotype: In this CDR3 the conserved last residue, phenylalanine or tryptophan, is missing, so a read error is likely. This chain connects TRBV4-3 to TRBJ1-1; no clear D. V lost 8 bases and J lost 4, with 20 bases in between. CDR3 length: 15 residues. Germline loops: CDR1 LGHNA, CDR2 YSLEER. The CDR3 nucleotides are TGCGCCAGCGACCCCATTGTACGGTCGCCCACTGAAGCTTTCTCT. Translated, it gives CASDPIVRSPTEAFS.

Concerning this clonotype: A read error may be the cause here, since a much bigger clone is one base away. The chain couples TRBV6-1 to TRBJ2-7; tentative D call: TRBD1 (6 bases). Germline V CDR1 and CDR2: MNHNS, SASEGT. This CDR3 has 13 amino acids. V lost 9 bases and J 4 bases, leaving 16 bases between the germline ends. The DNA of the CDR3 is TGTGCCAGTTTCTCATTCGGGACATACGAGCAGTACTTC. It specifies CASFSFGTYEQYF.

As regards this clonotype: At one end the junction does not follow the germline gene, possibly because of a read error. The rearrangement links TRBV12-3 or TRBV12-4 to TRBJ2-4, with TRBD1 matching over 8 bases. The CDR3 loop spans 10 amino acids. CDR3 residues: CTSSGQGLYF. CDR3 nucleotide sequence: TGTACCAGCAGCGGACAGGGACTTTACTTC.

This chain links TRBV5-1 with TRBJ1-6; D is ambiguous. This CDR3 is built from 12 residues. V shed 0 bases and J shed 6 bases, with 1 base lying between them. Germline V gene sequence: CDR1 SGHRS, CDR2 YFSETQ. CDR3: CASSLGNSPLHF. The CDR3 nucleotides are TGCGCCAGCAGCTTGGGTAATTCACCCCTCCACTTT.

V and J are TRBV29-1 and TRBJ2-7; maybe TRBD2 (5 bases). The germline V and J ends were trimmed by 0 bases and 13 bases, with 25 bases remaining between them. This CDR3 comprises 15 residues. Per the germline V gene, CDR1 is SQVTM and CDR2 is ANQGSEA. This CDR3 is CSVEDPSWPTYEDYF. The CDR3, as DNA: TGCAGCGTTGAAGACCCTAGCTGGCCAACCTACGAGGATTACTTC.

This clonotype came up once. A read error is possible here, since a much larger clone lies one base away. CDR3 protein: CARSLTGGPTDTQYF. In nucleotides, the CDR3 is TGTGCCCGCAGCTTAACGGGGGGGCCGACAGATACGCAGTATTTT. This chain joins TRBV5-6 and TRBJ2-3; the match to TRBD2 covers 8 bases. The CDR3 has 15 amino acids. Germline V gene sequence: CDR1 SGHDT, CDR2 YYEEEE.

About this clonotype: Compared with germline, one end of the junction differs, possibly owing to a read error. This chain joins TRBV5-1 and TRBJ2-2; possibly TRBD2 for D (5 bases). The CDR3 runs 14 residues. Germline-derived CDR1 and CDR2 are SGHRS and YFSETQ. This CDR3 is CASSLNPNTGELLF. Written as DNA, the CDR3 is TGCGCCAGCAGCTTGAATCCTAACACCGGGGAGCTGCTTTTT.

The chain links TRBV11-3 to TRBJ2-7; D possibly uses TRBD1 or TRBD2 (5 bases each). The CDR3 contains 14 residues. With 7 bases removed from V and 5 bases from J, the gap between germline ends came to 18 bases. Germline lookup yields CDR1 SGHNT and CDR2 YENEEA. DNA of the CDR3: TGTGCCAGCAACTGGGGGTGCCGTGACGACGAGCAGTACTTC. This sequence encodes CASNWGCRDDEQYF.

As to this clonotype: Just one base apart from a much larger clone, this may be a read error. This CDR3 reads CIARDPPGGEQFF. The CDR3 DNA reads as TGCATTGCTAGAGATCCCCCGGGTGGGGAGCAGTTCTTC. This chain connects TRBV20-1 to TRBJ2-1; D not resolved. The CDR3 covers 13 residues. The germline V gene encodes CDR1 DFQATT and CDR2 SNEGSKA (reference sequence).

On this clonotype: A much larger clone is a single base away; this may be a read error. The V gene is TRBV5-4, the J gene TRBJ1-2; TRBD1 might be the D (5 bases). CDR1 SGHNT and CDR2 YYREEE come from the germline V gene (reference sequence). CDR3 length equals 14 residues. The CDR3 nucleotides read TGTGCCTGCAGCTTGCAGGGTTTGGGCTATGGCTACACCTTC. As protein: CACSLQGLGYGYTF.

This clonotype came up once. One end of the junction does not line up with germline, which may come from a read error. The chain carries TRBV11-2 and TRBJ2-2, with D possibly being TRBD1 (6 bases). Per the germline V gene, CDR1 is SGHAT and CDR2 is FQNNGV. This CDR3 is 15 amino acids long. CDR3 sequence (DNA): TGTGCCAGCTCGAAACAGGGACACAACAGCGGGGAGCTGTTTTTT. Translated: CASSKQGHNSGELFF.

The rearrangement joins TRBV11-1 to TRBJ2-1, with a weak D call TRBD1 (5 bases). The CDR3 covers 13 residues. Germline V CDR1 and CDR2: SGHAT, FQDESV (reference sequence). V lost 8 bases and J lost 6, with 14 bases in between. CDR3 sequence reads: CASRQTSLNEQFF. In nucleotides, the CDR3 is TGTGCCAGCCGACAGACATCCCTCAATGAGCAGTTCTTC.

This clonotype was counted a few times. The chain recombines TRBV5-5 with TRBJ1-5; no clear D gene. The CDR3 is made up of 14 amino acids. CDR1 is SGHKS and CDR2 is YYEKEE in the germline V gene (reference sequence). Trimming left V 5 bases short and J 2 bases short, with 11 bases between. The CDR3 loop is CASRRGVGNQPQHF. CDR3 nucleotide sequence: TGTGCCAGCAGGCGAGGTGTAGGCAATCAGCCCCAGCATTTT.

In the case of this clonotype: An end of the junction differs from the germline gene, which may be a read error. V is TRBV4-1 and J is TRBJ2-5; D gene ambiguous. CDR3 length: 15 amino acids. Germline V lookup: CDR1 MGHRA, CDR2 YSYEKL. The CDR3 sequence is CTSSQETPPIGSQYF. DNA of the CDR3: TGCACCAGCAGCCAAGAGACTCCTCCCATAGGCTCCCAGTACTTC.

About this clonotype itself: Mismatch with germline at one junction end may stem from a read error. The chain combines TRBV6-5 with TRBJ2-7; TRBD1 agrees at 7 bases. Per the germline V gene, CDR1 is MNHEY and CDR2 is SVGAGI. The CDR3 has 18 amino acids. The CDR3 DNA follows: TGTGCCAGTAGTTACTCATACGACACGGGACAGTGGTCCTACGAGAAGTACTTC. Translated: CASSYSYDTGQWSYEKYF.

With respect to this clonotype: The CDR3 ends on some other residue instead of the conserved phenylalanine or tryptophan, so this is likely a read error. V is TRBV4-1 and J is TRBJ2-7; 10 bases are a match to TRBD1. Germline loops: CDR1 MGHRA, CDR2 YSYEKL. The CDR3 is 15 amino acids. V shed 5 bases and J 5 bases; nucleotides not matched to a gene: 9. The CDR3 DNA is TGCGCCAGCAGCTCCACCGAGACAGGGGGCCACGAGCAGTACCTC. It specifies CASSSTETGGHEQYL.

The chain recombines TRBV11-3 with TRBJ2-3; D is ambiguous. V was cut by 10 bases and J by 4 bases, with 15 bases left in between. This CDR3 region has 13 residues. Germline V gene sequence: CDR1 SGHNT, CDR2 YENEEA. CDR3 sequence reads: CAKTLPPADTQYF. In DNA, the CDR3 is TGTGCCAAGACGCTACCTCCCGCAGATACGCAGTATTTT. The entire variable domain, with the rest obtained from reference TRBV11-3 and TRBJ2-3, is as follows: EAGVVQSPRYKIIEKKQPVAFWCNPISGHNTLYWYLQNLGQGPELLIRYENEEAVDDSQLPKDRFSAERLKGVDSTLKIQPAELGDSAVYLCAKTLPPADTQYFGPGTRLTVL.

This clonotype was seen a handful of times. A read error may explain this, as a much larger clone is one base away. The CDR3 end shows no conserved phenylalanine or tryptophan, and so a read error is likely. The chain employs TRBV29-1 and TRBJ1-4; D is unresolved. The CDR3 is made up of 10 amino acids. Germline V CDR1 and CDR2: SQVTM, ANQGSEA. With 6 bases removed from V and 5 bases from J, the gap between germline ends came to 4 bases. This chain's CDR3 is CSVLNEKLFL. The CDR3 DNA is TGCAGCGTCTTGAATGAAAAACTGTTTTTA.

On this clonotype: Possible read error: a much larger clone is one base away. The rearrangement joins TRBV4-2 to TRBJ2-5; TRBD2 matches 7 bases. The CDR3 extends over 15 amino acids. CDR1 and CDR2 (germline): LGHNA, YNFKEQ. CDR3 nucleotide sequence: TGTCCCAGCAGCCAAGGGGACTACGAGAGGGAGACCCAGTACTTC. Translated: CPSSQGDYERETQYF.

As to this clonotype: No conserved phenylalanine or tryptophan is present at the end of the CDR3, so a read error is the likely explanation. CDR3 in amino acids: CSGRAGYDNSPLHL. CDR3 nucleotides: TGCAGTGGGCGAGCCGGGTACGATAATTCACCCCTCCACCTT. The gene calls are TRBV20-1 and TRBJ1-6, with unresolved D. Germline V gene lookup returns CDR1 DFQATT and CDR2 SNEGSKA (reference sequence). V lost 7 bases, J lost 5 bases, and 15 bases lay in between. CDR3 length: 14 residues.

As to this clonotype: The junction departs from the called germline gene at one end, perhaps through a read error. V gene TRBV20-1 combines with J gene TRBJ1-1; possible D gene TRBD1, 5 bases. Germline CDR1 DFQATT, CDR2 SNEGSKA (reference sequence). The CDR3 consists of 13 residues. As DNA, the CDR3 is TGCAGTGCTAGCCCCGGGACTAACACTGAATCTTTCTTC. It encodes CSASPGTNTESFF.

There are a few counts of this clonotype. A read error may explain this, as a much larger clone is one base away. The conserved final phenylalanine or tryptophan is absent from the CDR3, which likely points to a read error. The V gene is TRBV6-2 or TRBV6-3, the J gene TRBJ2-7, with 10 bases aligning to TRBD2. Trimming cost V 5 bases and J 1 base; bases outside gene matches: 5. From germline, CDR1 is MNHEY and CDR2 SVGEGT. CDR3 length: 15 amino acids. The chain's CDR3 is CASSRIAGGSYEQYL. CDR3 DNA sequence: TGTGCCAGCAGTCGGATAGCGGGGGGATCCTACGAGCAGTACCTC.

This chain connects TRBV29-1 to TRBJ2-7, with D possibly TRBD2 on 6 matching bases. Germline CDR1 reads SQVTM; CDR2 reads ANQGSEA. V dropped 4 bases and J dropped 2 bases, with 12 bases sitting between them. This CDR3 is built from 13 residues. The DNA of the CDR3 is TGCAGCGTTGGGGGGACTGGCACCTACGAGCAGTACTTC. The encoded protein is CSVGGTGTYEQYF.

In its sample, this clonotype was seen many times. J is TRBJ2-2 and V is TRBV10-2, with a weak D call TRBD2 (5 bases). Germline V CDR1 and CDR2: WSHSY, SAAADI. V shed 5 bases and J shed 7 bases, with 8 bases lying between them. The CDR3 length is 12 residues. The chain's CDR3 is CASSSGGGELFF. The CDR3 nucleotides read TGCGCCAGCAGTTCTGGAGGCGGGGAGCTGTTTTTT.

Notes on this clonotype: A much larger clone differs by one base, so this may be a read error. The V call is TRBV4-2, the J call TRBJ2-2; D is ambiguous. Germline CDR1 LGHNA, CDR2 YNFKEQ. CDR3 length: 13 amino acids. The chain's CDR3 is CSSSQVVTGELFF. CDR3 DNA sequence: TGTTCCAGCAGCCAAGTAGTTACCGGGGAGCTGTTTTTT.

On this clonotype: This may be a read error, as it is one base from a much larger clone. The chain uses TRBV20-1 and TRBJ1-2, with TRBD1 as a possible D gene (6 bases). The V end lost 2 bases, the J end lost 4 bases, and 11 bases lay between the germline ends. CDR3 length equals 13 residues. The germline CDR1 and CDR2 sequences are DFQATT and SNEGSKA (reference sequence). The CDR3 coding sequence is TGCAGTGCTAGACATGGGACAAGCTATGGCTACACCTTC. Its translation: CSARHGTSYGYTF.

The gene calls are TRBV5-5 and TRBJ2-3; no firm D call. CDR1 is SGHKS, CDR2 YYEKEE, per germline (reference sequence). Trimming took off 1 base at V and 3 bases at J, with 9 bases between the two ends. This CDR3 contains 14 residues. In nucleotides, the CDR3 is TGTGCCAGCAGCTTGATGCTTTATACAGATACGCAGTATTTT. This codes for CASSLMLYTDTQYF.

In regard to this clonotype: This clone may be a read error of a much larger clone one base away. V and J are TRBV4-3 and TRBJ2-3; perhaps TRBD1 as D (5 bases). Germline V gene data show CDR1 as LGHNA and CDR2 as YSLEER. This CDR3 is built from 17 residues. The CDR3 region has the DNA TGCTCCAGCAGCCAAGATATAGGGGTCGGTGGAACAGATACGCAGTATTTT. Its translation: CSSSQDIGVGGTDTQYF.